What follows are 27 T cell receptor beta chains derived from one specimen sequenced in a study of blood T cell repertoires in COVID-19. The repertoire was sequenced with immunoSEQ multiplex PCR; TCRdb's copy has only in-frame clones and lacks some. The sample includes approximately 270,000 clones, 89% seen only once; the top ten take more than 1.5%. The sequencing sample was made of PBMCs or T cells enriched from blood (not recorded which). The receptors come from a woman aged 60 to 75 who had recovered from COVID-19.

This chain connects TRBV6-5 to TRBJ1-6; no reliable D call. Trimming removed 0 bases at V and 14 bases at J, with 14 bases between. CDR1 MNHEY and CDR2 SVGAGI come from the germline V gene. The CDR3 is 14 residues long. CDR3 sequence (DNA): TGTGCCAGCAGTTACTCACCCCCGGACTTATCCCTCCACTTT. Protein sequence: CASSYSPPDLSLHF.

The V and J genes are TRBV5-1 and TRBJ2-7; tentatively, D is TRBD1 (6 bases). V dropped 0 bases and J dropped 7 bases, with 8 bases sitting between them. The CDR3 is made up of 12 amino acids. Germline lookup yields CDR1 SGHRS and CDR2 YFSETQ. The CDR3: CASSLGQEEQYF. In DNA form, the CDR3 reads TGCGCCAGCAGCTTGGGACAGGAGGAGCAGTACTTC.

The V and J genes are TRBV3-1 (or the pseudogene TRBV3-2) and TRBJ1-1; D possibly corresponds to TRBD1 (5 bases). Germline CDR1 reads LGHDT; CDR2 reads YNNKEL (reference sequence). The V and J ends lost 6 bases and 6 bases respectively, with 11 bases between them. CDR3 length equals 12 residues. DNA of the CDR3: TGTGCCAGCAGACCGCAGGGTTCTGAAGCTTTCTTT. Residues: CASRPQGSEAFF.

The chain employs TRBV27 and TRBJ1-6, with 8 nucleotides matching TRBD1. CDR1 is MNHEY and CDR2 is SMNVEV in the germline V gene (reference sequence). V lost 5 bases and J lost 7; bases outside the gene matches: 7. This CDR3 region has 15 residues. The CDR3 region has the DNA TGTGCCAGCAGTACAACAGCAGGGGGCAATTCACCCCTCCACTTT. The encoded protein is CASSTTAGGNSPLHF.

V usage is TRBV12-3 or TRBV12-4 and J usage is TRBJ1-6; the match to TRBD1 covers 10 bases. Trimming cost V 6 bases and J 14 bases; bases outside gene matches: 4. The CDR3 has 12 residues. CDR3 loop: CASRPDRGTLHF. The CDR3 nucleotides are TGTGCCAGCAGACCGGACAGGGGGACCCTCCACTTT.

The chain joins TRBV7-3 to TRBJ2-1; 8 bases are shared with TRBD2. CDR1 and CDR2 from the germline V gene are SGHTA and FQGTGA. V trimming: 5 bases; J trimming: 4 bases; junction bases outside the gene matches: 7. The CDR3 is made up of 15 amino acids. The CDR3 coding sequence is TGTGCCAGCAGCCCCGCGGGGGGACCTTACAATGAGCAGTTCTTC. Protein sequence: CASSPAGGPYNEQFF.

This clone was observed a handful of times. The chain joins TRBV5-1 to TRBJ1-6, with a tentative D call TRBD1 (5 bases). Trimming took off 0 bases at V and 0 bases at J, with 10 bases between the two ends. CDR1 and CDR2 (germline): SGHRS, YFSETQ. CDR3 length: 17 residues. CDR3 sequence: CASSLGDSSSYNSPLHF. As DNA, the CDR3 is TGCGCCAGCAGCTTGGGTGACAGTAGCTCCTATAATTCACCCCTCCACTTT.

The chain joins TRBV11-2 to TRBJ2-3; D call uncertain. Germline CDR1 reads SGHAT; CDR2 reads FQNNGV. Trimming pared 5 bases from V and 5 bases from J, leaving 14 bases between. CDR3 size: 14 residues. The CDR3 spells CASSPRTVEDTQYF. CDR3 sequence (DNA): TGTGCCAGCAGCCCCCGAACAGTCGAAGATACGCAGTATTTT.

This clone was observed a few times. This chain links TRBV27 with TRBJ2-1; 7 bases align to TRBD2. Losses at the gene ends were 7 bases for V and 10 bases for J; bases not matched to a gene: 10. This CDR3 contains 13 residues. The germline CDR1 and CDR2 sequences are MNHEY and SMNVEV (reference sequence). The DNA of the CDR3 is TGTGCCAGCACGGTCTCCGGACTAGAGGAGCAGTTCTTC. Translating gives CASTVSGLEEQFF.

This clone was picked up one time. The gene calls are TRBV19 and TRBJ2-6; D may be TRBD1 (6 bases). V was shortened by 4 bases and J by 4 bases, with 14 bases between the two germline ends. The CDR3 loop spans 16 amino acids. Germline V gene data show CDR1 as LNHDA and CDR2 as SQIVND (reference sequence). In DNA form, the CDR3 reads TGTGCCAGTAGTACCCCAAACAGGGTCGGGGCCAACGTCCTGACTTTC. This encodes CASSTPNRVGANVLTF.

V and J are TRBV10-1 and TRBJ1-4; a weak D match, TRBD1 (5 bases). Trimming removed 4 bases at V and 2 bases at J, with 17 bases between. From germline, CDR1 is WNHNN and CDR2 SYGVQD (reference sequence). This CDR3 region has 17 residues. The CDR3 DNA sequence: TGCGCCAGCAGTGGAGCGGGGGGTGTGACGACTAATGAAAAACTGTTTTTT. Amino acids: CASSGAGGVTTNEKLFF.

The chain is built from TRBV3-1 (or the pseudogene TRBV3-2) and TRBJ2-1, with a possible D match to TRBD2 (6 bases). CDR1 LGHDT and CDR2 YNNKEL come from the germline V gene (reference sequence). V gave up 4 bases and J gave up 4 bases, with 11 bases separating them. The CDR3 runs to 14 residues. Written as DNA, the CDR3 is TGTGCCAGCAGCCTTTCCGGGACTTACAATGAGCAGTTCTTC. Residues: CASSLSGTYNEQFF.

This clone was detected only a few times. V usage is TRBV4-1 and J usage is TRBJ1-4, with D perhaps TRBD1 (6 bases). Germline CDR1 and CDR2: MGHRA and YSYEKL. Trimming pared 5 bases from V and 0 bases from J, leaving 13 bases between. The CDR3 loop spans 16 amino acids. The CDR3 is CASSSPRTATNEKLFF. For the CDR3, the DNA is TGCGCCAGCAGCTCGCCGCGGACAGCAACTAATGAAAAACTGTTTTTT.

This clone was seen a single time. This chain joins TRBV2 and TRBJ2-3; TRBD1 matches 8 bases. The germline V gene encodes CDR1 SNHLY and CDR2 FYNNEI. V gave up 6 bases and J gave up 4 bases; unmatched junction bases: 6. The CDR3 spans 14 residues. The CDR3 DNA reads as TGTGCCAGCAGAACCGGGACAGGCGCAGATACGCAGTATTTT. It encodes CASRTGTGADTQYF.

This clone has just one count. The chain uses TRBV30 and TRBJ1-5; D might be TRBD1 (5 bases). The germline V gene encodes CDR1 GTSNPN and CDR2 SVGIG (reference sequence). V shed 2 bases and J shed 5 bases, with 10 bases lying between them. This CDR3 comprises 13 residues. CDR3 protein: CAWSPGGHQPQHF. CDR3 nucleotides: TGTGCCTGGAGTCCGGGGGGACATCAGCCCCAGCATTTT. The full variable domain, in which reference TRBV30 and TRBJ1-5 provide the parts outside the CDR3, is SQTIHQWPATLVQPVGSPLSLECTVEGTSNPNLYWYRQAAGRGLQLLFYSVGIGQISSEVPQNLSASRPQDRQFILSSKKLLLSDSGFYLCAWSPGGHQPQHFGDGTRLSIL.

Only one count was recorded for this clone. V usage is TRBV11-2 and J usage is TRBJ1-6; TRBD1 agrees at 8 bases. The V gene's germline CDR1 is SGHAT and CDR2 FQNNGV. The CDR3 is 16 amino acids. V lost 5 bases, J lost 7 bases, and 10 bases stayed unmatched. CDR3 loop: CASSPDRVVPNSPLHF. The CDR3 DNA is TGTGCCAGCAGCCCGGACAGGGTTGTCCCCAATTCACCCCTCCACTTT.

The CDR3, as DNA: TGTGCCAGCAGCCCCCAGGGGAATTCACCCCTCCACTTT. Translation gives CASSPQGNSPLHF. The genes are TRBV7-2 and TRBJ1-6; maybe TRBD1 (6 bases). CDR1 SGHTA and CDR2 FQGNSA come from the germline V gene. The germline V and J ends were trimmed by 5 bases and 7 bases, with 9 bases remaining between them. This CDR3 spans 13 amino acids.

The J gene is TRBJ2-1, the V gene TRBV30; 8 bases map to TRBD1. This CDR3 is built from 16 residues. Germline CDR1 is GTSNPN and CDR2 is SVGIG (reference sequence). V was pared by 1 base and J by 7 bases, with 12 bases of the junction left unmatched. The chain's CDR3 is CAWSAAGNRGYNEQFF. The CDR3 nucleotides are TGTGCCTGGAGTGCAGCTGGGAACAGGGGGTATAATGAGCAGTTCTTC. Full variable domain (missing parts from reference TRBV30 and TRBJ2-1): SQTIHQWPATLVQPVGSPLSLECTVEGTSNPNLYWYRQAAGRGLQLLFYSVGIGQISSEVPQNLSASRPQDRQFILSSKKLLLSDSGFYLCAWSAAGNRGYNEQFFGPGTRLTVL.

CDR3 nucleotide sequence: TGTGCCAGCAGTTTAGGAGGTAATTCACCCCTCCACTTT. Protein product: CASSLGGNSPLHF. This chain uses TRBV12-3 or TRBV12-4 with TRBJ1-6, with unresolved D. V was trimmed by 1 base and J by 6 bases, leaving 4 bases between them. The CDR3 extends over 13 amino acids.

CDR3 loop: CASSFPARSSYNEQFF. The CDR3 nucleotides read TGTGCCAGCAGTTTCCCAGCGAGGAGCTCCTACAATGAGCAGTTCTTC. The rearrangement joins TRBV28 to TRBJ2-1, with D uncertain. From germline, CDR1 is MDHEN and CDR2 SYDVKM. This CDR3 is 16 amino acids long. With 3 bases removed from V and 0 bases from J, the gap between germline ends came to 12 bases.

This rearrangement joins TRBV15 to TRBJ1-1; no clear D gene. With 1 base removed from V and 7 bases from J, the gap between germline ends came to 16 bases. The CDR3 is 15 amino acids. Per the germline V gene, CDR1 is LNHNV and CDR2 is YYDKDF (reference sequence). The chain's CDR3 is CATSRVLTVVNEAFF. As DNA, the CDR3 is TGTGCCACCAGCAGAGTGCTAACAGTTGTAAATGAAGCTTTCTTT.

The CDR3 sequence: CASSHGQRVTEAFF. CDR3 nucleotide sequence: TGTGCCAGCAGCCATGGACAGAGGGTCACTGAAGCTTTCTTT. This chain uses TRBV6-5 with TRBJ1-1, with D maybe TRBD1 (6 bases). Germline CDR1 and CDR2: MNHEY and SVGAGI. The CDR3 consists of 14 residues. V lost 6 bases and J 4 bases, leaving 15 bases between the germline ends.

This clone turned up a few times. The CDR3 region is CASSFGGTGNSPLHF. In DNA, the CDR3 is TGTGCCAGCAGTTTTGGGGGGACAGGGAATTCACCCCTCCACTTT. This sequence joins TRBV27 and TRBJ1-6; 9 nucleotides match TRBD1. Germline values: CDR1 MNHEY, CDR2 SMNVEV (reference sequence). The CDR3 is 15 amino acids. Trimming took 3 bases from V and 7 from J; bases not matched to a gene: 4.

The genes are TRBV19 and TRBJ2-1; 8 positions match TRBD2. The CDR3 sequence is 15 residues long. CDR1 and CDR2 (germline): LNHDA, SQIVND (reference sequence). J lost 9 bases, V lost 7 bases, and 14 bases had no gene match. In nucleotides, the CDR3 is TGTGCCAGTACCCGAGGGGATAGCGCGGGAGGTGAGCAGTTCTTC. It specifies CASTRGDSAGGEQFF.

CDR3 sequence: CASSSQVDTEAFF. CDR3 nucleotide sequence: TGTGCCAGCAGCTCCCAGGTGGACACTGAAGCTTTCTTT. V gene TRBV7-3 combines with J gene TRBJ1-1; D uncertain. The V gene's germline CDR1 is SGHTA and CDR2 FQGTGA. This CDR3 contains 13 residues. V lost 4 bases, J lost 3 bases, and 9 bases lay in between. The full variable domain, rest sourced from reference TRBV7-3 and TRBJ1-1, is GAGVSQTPSNKVTEKGKYVELRCDPISGHTALYWYRQSLGQGPEFLIYFQGTGAADDSGLPNDRFFAVRPEGSVSTLKIQRTERGDSAVYLCASSSQVDTEAFFGQGTRLTVV.

The CDR3 DNA reads TGTGCCAGTAGTCCGGGACAGGGGGGTGAAAAACTGTTTTTT. It codes for CASSPGQGGEKLFF. The chain employs TRBV19 and TRBJ1-4; 11 nucleotides agree with TRBD1. The CDR3 has 14 residues. Germline CDR1 reads LNHDA; CDR2 reads SQIVND (reference sequence). The V segment lost 5 bases and the J segment 7 bases; nucleotides outside the gene matches: 3. The full variable domain, rest sourced from reference TRBV19 and TRBJ1-4, is DGGITQSPKYLFRKEGQNVTLSCEQNLNHDAMYWYRQDPGQGLRLIYYSQIVNDFQKGDIAEGYSVSREKKESFPLTVTSAQKNPTAFYLCASSPGQGGEKLFFGSGTQLSVL.

The chain has TRBV12-3 or TRBV12-4 and TRBJ1-6; TRBD1 matches at 8 bases. V gave up 8 bases and J gave up 8 bases; unmatched junction bases: 5. CDR3 size: 13 residues. Here the CDR3 reads CASGQGRYSPLHF. CDR3 nucleotide sequence: TGTGCCAGCGGACAGGGCCGCTATTCACCCCTCCACTTT.